Below, 8 T cell receptor beta chains from the same sample are listed, as sequenced in a study of identical twins. From the 5' RACE reads, TCRdb called clonotypes with MiXCR, one entry per CDR3 protein. The sample has about 920,000 distinct CDR3 sequences; 9% to 15% are singletons. This sample was shared with a second study, whose subject was yellow fever vaccine responses in identical twins.

Material for sequencing was PBMCs. Every receptor here comes from a woman aged 18-35 years in good health.

This chain connects TRBV5-1 to TRBJ1-1, with TRBD1 matching over 9 bases. The CDR3 runs to 12 residues. Germline-derived CDR1 and CDR2 are SGHRS and YFSETQ. The V and J ends lost 8 bases and 11 bases, in that order; junction bases with no gene match: 10. The CDR3 nucleotides read TGCGCCAGTAAAACCGGGACAGGGCGGGCTTTCTTT. As protein: CASKTGTGRAFF.

This clonotype appeared a few times. This chain joins TRBV12-3 or TRBV12-4 and TRBJ1-4; TRBD1 might be the D (5 bases). The V end lost 2 bases, the J end lost 5 bases, and 9 bases lay between the germline ends. The CDR3 is made up of 14 amino acids. CDR3 DNA sequence: TGTGCCAGCAGTTTATTCGAGGGGAATGAAAAACTGTTTTTT. It is translated as CASSLFEGNEKLFF.

This sequence joins TRBV27 and TRBJ2-7; either TRBD1 or TRBD2 may fit D (5 bases each). V was trimmed by 6 bases and J by 6 bases, leaving 24 bases between them. CDR3 length equals 16 residues. Germline CDR1 and CDR2: MNHEY and SMNVEV (reference sequence). CDR3 nucleotides: TGTGCCAGCAGACTGGCTGGGACCTCGGCTTCGGGCGAGCAGTACTTC. It is translated as CASRLAGTSASGEQYF.

This clonotype was counted ten times or more. The V gene is TRBV7-9, the J gene TRBJ1-1; D is perhaps TRBD1 (5 bases). This CDR3 is built from 13 residues. V dropped 2 bases and J dropped 4 bases, with 8 bases sitting between them. In germline, CDR1 is SEHNR, CDR2 FQNEAQ (reference sequence). This CDR3 reads CASSLQGFTEAFF. The DNA of the CDR3 is TGTGCCAGCAGCTTACAGGGATTCACTGAAGCTTTCTTT.

This clonotype has a handful of counts. The chain joins TRBV27 to TRBJ2-3; tentatively, D is TRBD1 (6 bases). The CDR3 consists of 13 residues. Trimming removed 5 bases at V and 5 bases at J, with 11 bases between. Per germline, CDR1 MNHEY and CDR2 SMNVEV (reference sequence). CDR3 sequence (DNA): TGTGCCAGCAGTGAGTCAGGGGTAGATACGCAGTATTTT. Its protein is CASSESGVDTQYF.

V gene TRBV5-5 combines with J gene TRBJ2-1, with TRBD2 identical over 14 bases. Trimming cost V 5 bases and J 5 bases; bases outside gene matches: 6. The CDR3 consists of 16 residues. Germline CDR1 reads SGHKS; CDR2 reads YYEKEE (reference sequence). The CDR3 here is CASRSGLAGGDNEQFF. Written as DNA, the CDR3 is TGTGCCAGCAGGTCTGGACTAGCGGGAGGAGACAATGAGCAGTTCTTC. Variable domain in full (rest from reference TRBV5-5 and TRBJ2-1): DAGVTQSPTHLIKTRGQQVTLRCSPISGHKSVSWYQQVLGQGPQFIFQYYEKEERGRGNFPDRFSARQFPNYSSELNVNALLLGDSALYLCASRSGLAGGDNEQFFGPGTRLTVL.

This clonotype has more than one count but fewer than ten. The V and J genes are TRBV20-1 and TRBJ2-1, with 9 bases fitting TRBD2. Germline V CDR1 and CDR2: DFQATT, SNEGSKA (reference sequence). The CDR3 extends over 14 amino acids. The J segment lost 5 bases and the V segment lost 6 bases, leaving 8 bases of the junction unmatched. CDR3 region: CSAPRLAENNEQFF. CDR3 nucleotides: TGCAGTGCCCCGCGACTAGCGGAAAACAATGAGCAGTTCTTC.

The CDR3 is CASSAYSERPTQYF. The DNA of the CDR3 is TGTGCCAGCAGTGCCTACTCTGAGCGACCCACGCAGTATTTT. The chain links TRBV2 to TRBJ2-3; D gene ambiguous. Germline V lookup: CDR1 SNHLY, CDR2 FYNNEI. V was cut by 4 bases and J by 9 bases, with 17 bases left in between. This CDR3 region has 14 residues.